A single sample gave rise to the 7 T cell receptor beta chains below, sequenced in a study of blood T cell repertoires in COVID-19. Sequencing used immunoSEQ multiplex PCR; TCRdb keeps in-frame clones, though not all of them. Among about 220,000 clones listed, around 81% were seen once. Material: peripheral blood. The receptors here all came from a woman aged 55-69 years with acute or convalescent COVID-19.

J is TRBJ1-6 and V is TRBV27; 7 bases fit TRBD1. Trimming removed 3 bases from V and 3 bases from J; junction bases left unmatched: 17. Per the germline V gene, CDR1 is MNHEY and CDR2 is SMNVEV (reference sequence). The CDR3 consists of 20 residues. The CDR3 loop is CASSFIPSPSGQYYNSPLHF. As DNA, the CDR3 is TGTGCCAGCAGTTTTATCCCTTCGCCGTCGGGACAGTACTATAATTCACCCCTCCACTTT.

The CDR3 sequence is CASSLESDSGTQYF. The CDR3 DNA is TGTGCCAGCAGCTTAGAGTCGGACTCCGGGACCCAGTACTTC. The gene calls are TRBV7-2 and TRBJ2-5; TRBD2 is a possible D gene (5 bases). The length of the CDR3 is 14 residues. The germline V gene has CDR1 SGHTA and CDR2 FQGNSA. Trimming left V 1 base short and J 7 bases short, with 13 bases between. Combining the CDR3 with reference TRBV7-2 and TRBJ2-5 gives the whole variable domain GAGVSQSPSNKVTEKGKDVELRCDPISGHTALYWYRQSLGQGLEFLIYFQGNSAPDKSGLPSDRFSAERTGGSVSTLTIQRTQQEDSAVYLCASSLESDSGTQYFGPGTRLLVL.

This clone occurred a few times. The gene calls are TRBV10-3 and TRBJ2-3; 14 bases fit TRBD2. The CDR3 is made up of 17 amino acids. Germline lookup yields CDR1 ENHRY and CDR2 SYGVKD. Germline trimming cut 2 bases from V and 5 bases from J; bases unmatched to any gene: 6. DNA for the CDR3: TGTGCCATCAGTGAGCGGACTAGCGGGGGGACCTTAGATACGCAGTATTTT. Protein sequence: CAISERTSGGTLDTQYF.

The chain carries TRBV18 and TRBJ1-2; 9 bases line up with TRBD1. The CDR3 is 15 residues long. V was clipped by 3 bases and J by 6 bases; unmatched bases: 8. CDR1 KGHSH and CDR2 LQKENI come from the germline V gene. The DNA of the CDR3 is TGTGCCAGCTCACCCCCCATGGACAGGGGTAATGGCTACACCTTC. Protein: CASSPPMDRGNGYTF.

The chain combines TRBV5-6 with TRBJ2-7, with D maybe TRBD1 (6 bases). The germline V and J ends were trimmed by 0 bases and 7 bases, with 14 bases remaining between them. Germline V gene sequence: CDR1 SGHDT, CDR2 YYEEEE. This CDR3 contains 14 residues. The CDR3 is CASSLGLGAREQYF. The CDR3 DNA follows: TGTGCCAGCAGCTTGGGGTTGGGGGCCCGGGAGCAGTACTTC.

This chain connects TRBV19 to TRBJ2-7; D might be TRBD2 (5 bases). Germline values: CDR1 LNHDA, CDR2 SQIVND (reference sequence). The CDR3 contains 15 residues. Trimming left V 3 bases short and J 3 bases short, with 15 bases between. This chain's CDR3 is CASSIADGESYEQYF. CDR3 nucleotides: TGTGCCAGTAGTATCGCGGACGGGGAGAGCTACGAGCAGTACTTC.

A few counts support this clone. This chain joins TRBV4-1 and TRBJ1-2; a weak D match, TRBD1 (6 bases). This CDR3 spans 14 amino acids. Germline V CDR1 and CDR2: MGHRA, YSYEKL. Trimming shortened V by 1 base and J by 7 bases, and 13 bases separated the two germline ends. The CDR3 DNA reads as TGCGCCAGCAGCCAAGTCTCACAGGGAGCTGGCTACACCTTC. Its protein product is CASSQVSQGAGYTF.